The 11 T cell receptor beta chains below come from one sample, sequenced in a study of T cell repertoires in cytomegalovirus infection. TCRdb used MiXCR to reprocess the reads, holding one entry per CDR3 protein. The repertoire holds about 300,000 distinct CDR3 sequences, with around 9.6% as singletons. The sequencing sample was made of PBMCs. These receptors came from a human donor in good health (CMV status not recorded). Some clones in this sample may be carry-over from other donors' samples.

The table lists this clonotype with many counts. The chain is built from TRBV7-8 and TRBJ2-7; D is ambiguous. This CDR3 spans 13 amino acids. Germline-derived CDR1 and CDR2 are SGHVS and FQNEAQ. V was cut by 3 bases and J by 5 bases, with 11 bases left in between. CDR3 sequence: CASSFGPSNEQYF. Here the CDR3 DNA reads TGTGCCAGCAGCTTTGGACCCAGCAACGAGCAGTACTTC.

This clonotype has more than one count but fewer than ten. The chain recombines TRBV29-1 with TRBJ2-5, with unresolved D. This CDR3 is built from 13 residues. The ends were cut back, 4 bases at V and 1 base at J, with 10 bases in the middle. Per the germline V gene, CDR1 is SQVTM and CDR2 is ANQGSEA. This CDR3 reads CSVGPRLQETQYF. The CDR3 DNA follows: TGCAGCGTTGGGCCCAGGCTCCAAGAGACCCAGTACTTC.

There are many counts of this clonotype. This chain joins TRBV14 and TRBJ2-1, with D tentatively TRBD1 (5 bases). The CDR3 covers 14 residues. Per the germline V gene, CDR1 is SGHDN and CDR2 is FVKESK. The V end lost 3 bases, the J end lost 7 bases, and 13 bases lay between the germline ends. CDR3 protein: CASSQIGAVNEQFF. CDR3 DNA sequence: TGTGCCAGCAGCCAGATAGGGGCCGTGAATGAGCAGTTCTTC.

This clonotype was seen ten or more times. The rearrangement links TRBV25-1 to TRBJ2-2; no clear D gene. This CDR3 spans 14 amino acids. Between the trimmed V and J ends, which lost 5 bases and 3 bases, there was a span of 10 bases. Per germline, CDR1 MGHDK and CDR2 SYGVNS. CDR3 in DNA: TGTGCCAGCAGTCGGTGGGGTCACACCGGGGAGCTGTTTTTT. It translates to CASSRWGHTGELFF. The full variable domain, in which reference TRBV25-1 and TRBJ2-2 provide the parts outside the CDR3, is EADIYQTPRYLVIGTGKKITLECSQTMGHDKMYWYQQDPGMELHLIHYSYGVNSTEKGDLSSESTVSRIRTEHFPLTLESARPSHTSQYLCASSRWGHTGELFFGEGSRLTVL.

This clonotype turned up a few times. V is TRBV20-1 and J is TRBJ1-1; weak D call: TRBD1 (6 bases). The length of the CDR3 is 13 residues. With 6 bases removed from V and 5 bases from J, the gap between germline ends came to 16 bases. Germline CDR1 and CDR2: DFQATT and SNEGSKA (reference sequence). In DNA, the CDR3 is TGCAGTGCCCCCCCAGGGGAAGGGACTGAAGCTTTCTTT. Its translation is CSAPPGEGTEAFF.

The table lists this clonotype with many counts. The V call is TRBV6-6, the J call TRBJ2-3; no clear D. CDR1 is MNHNY, CDR2 SVGAGI, per germline (reference sequence). Trimming pared 2 bases from V and 2 bases from J, leaving 2 bases between. The CDR3 covers 12 residues. The CDR3 DNA reads as TGTGCCAGCAGTTACCCCACAGATACGCAGTATTTT. This gives the protein CASSYPTDTQYF.

Many counts were recorded for this clonotype. The chain employs TRBV29-1 and TRBJ2-7; TRBD2 matches at 13 bases. The CDR3 consists of 16 residues. The trim removed 4 bases at V and 4 bases at J, leaving 10 bases unmatched. Germline-derived CDR1 and CDR2 are SQVTM and ANQGSEA. The CDR3 bases are TGCAGCGTTGTGGGGATTCCGGGACTAGCGGGGTACGAGCAGTACTTC. Its protein is CSVVGIPGLAGYEQYF.

Ten or more counts support this clonotype. Sequence at one end of the junction differs from germline and may be a read error. The rearrangement uses TRBV7-7 and TRBJ2-1, with TRBD1 matching over 8 bases. The CDR3 extends over 15 amino acids. From germline, CDR1 is SSHAT and CDR2 FNYEAQ (reference sequence). In DNA form, the CDR3 reads TGTGCTAGCAGCTTAGGCTCAGGGGGCATAACTGAGCAGTTCTTC. Translation: CASSLGSGGITEQFF.

This clonotype appeared many times. The V and J genes are TRBV29-1 and TRBJ2-5, with 7 bases that match TRBD1. The ends lost 6 bases at V and 2 bases at J; junction bases unmatched: 3. The CDR3 sequence is 12 residues long. The V gene's germline CDR1 is SQVTM and CDR2 ANQGSEA. The CDR3 sequence: CSVGTAQETQYF. CDR3 DNA: TGCAGCGTCGGGACAGCTCAAGAGACCCAGTACTTC. The full variable domain, its missing parts supplied by reference TRBV29-1 and TRBJ2-5, is SAVISQKPSRDICQRGTSLTIQCQVDSQVTMMFWYRQQPGQSLTLIATANQGSEATYESGFVIDKFPISRPNLTFSTLTVSNMSPEDSSIYLCSVGTAQETQYFGPGTRLLVL.

This clonotype was seen at least ten times. The chain employs TRBV2 and TRBJ2-1, with TRBD1 as a possible D gene (6 bases). The CDR3 totals 15 residues. The V and J ends lost 5 bases and 6 bases respectively, with 17 bases between them. Germline lookup yields CDR1 SNHLY and CDR2 FYNNEI. DNA for the CDR3: TGTGCCAGCAGTCTACAGGGTTCTCCTGCCAATGAGCAGTTCTTC. Protein sequence: CASSLQGSPANEQFF.

This chain uses TRBV20-1 with TRBJ1-1, with 7 bases fitting TRBD1. Germline V gene lookup returns CDR1 DFQATT and CDR2 SNEGSKA (reference sequence). CDR3 length equals 14 residues. V was clipped by 1 base and J by 5 bases; unmatched bases: 7. The DNA for the CDR3 is TGCAGTGCTAGAGGAGGGGGCCCGAAGACTGAAGCTTTCTTT. It encodes CSARGGGPKTEAFF.